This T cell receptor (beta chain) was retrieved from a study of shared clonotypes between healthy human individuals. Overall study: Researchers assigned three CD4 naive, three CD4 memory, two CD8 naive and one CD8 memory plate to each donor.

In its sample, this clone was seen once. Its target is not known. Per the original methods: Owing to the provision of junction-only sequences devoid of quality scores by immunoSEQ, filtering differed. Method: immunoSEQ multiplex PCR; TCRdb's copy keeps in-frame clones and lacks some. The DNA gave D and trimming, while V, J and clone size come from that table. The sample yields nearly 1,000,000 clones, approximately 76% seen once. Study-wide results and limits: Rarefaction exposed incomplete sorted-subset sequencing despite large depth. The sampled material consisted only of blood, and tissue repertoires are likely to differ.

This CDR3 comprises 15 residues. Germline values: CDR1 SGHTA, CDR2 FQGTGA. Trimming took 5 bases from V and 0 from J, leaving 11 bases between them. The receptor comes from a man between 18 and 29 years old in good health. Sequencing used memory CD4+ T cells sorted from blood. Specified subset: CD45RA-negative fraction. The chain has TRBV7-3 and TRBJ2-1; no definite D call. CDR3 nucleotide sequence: TGTGCCAGCAGCCCAGGACGAGGCTCCTACAATGAGCAGTTCTTC. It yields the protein CASSPGRGSYNEQFF.